This T cell receptor beta chain emerged from a study of OX40 agonist ivuxolimab in advanced cancers. As for the study in general: Mean age approximately 66 years, range roughly 20 to 85; nearly 85% male.

With regard to this clone: What it recognizes is unknown.

Sequenced by immunoSEQ multiplex PCR; TCRdb stores in-frame clones only, minus some. The table has around 73,000 clones, approximately 90% seen once. The CDR3 covers 15 residues. V lost 3 bases, J lost 4 bases, and 10 bases stayed unmatched. Germline CDR1 SQVTM, CDR2 ANQGSEA. Study-wide findings and caveats: Both CD4+ and CD8+ T cell populations in blood had undergone clonal expansion by week 6 at 0.1 to 3.0 mg/kg.

This TCR came from an adult with an advanced solid tumor such as melanoma, head and neck, liver or kidney cancer. V is TRBV29-1 and J is TRBJ2-3, with 7 nucleotides matching TRBD1. The sample was CD4+ or CD8+ T cells sorted from blood, taken in a trial of the OX40 agonist ivuxolimab. The CDR3: CSVEGRQGSADTQYF. The CDR3 DNA is TGCAGCGTTGAGGGCAGACAGGGTAGTGCAGATACGCAGTATTTT.